The 12 T cell receptor beta chains given below trace back to one sample, sequenced in a study of vaccination and CD4 T cells after COVID-19. No antigens are known for them. Treatment noted: approximately 11-day PBMC culture with coronavirus spike peptide pools or control peptides (ViraFEST assay). Cultured CD4+ T cells had their DNA profiled by the Oncomine TCR Beta short-read assay. TCRdb passed the PCR reads through MiXCR, listing each CDR3 protein once. The repertoire holds more than 13,000 distinct CDR3 sequences, 30% to 50% seen once, with 10% in the top ten. Sequences were obtained from CD4+ T cells from blood, cultured in vitro. Source of these receptors: a human donor who had recovered from COVID-19.

This clonotype has only a few counts. This chain joins TRBV30 and TRBJ2-3; D is tentatively TRBD1 or TRBD2 (5 bases each). Germline-derived CDR1 and CDR2 are GTSNPN and SVGIG (reference sequence). The CDR3 is 14 residues long. V was shortened by 4 bases and J by 2 bases, with 13 bases between the two germline ends. The CDR3 spells CAWNIGTTTDTQYF. In nucleotides, the CDR3 is TGTGCCTGGAACATCGGGACCACCACAGATACGCAGTATTTT.

J is TRBJ2-3 and V is TRBV19; tentatively, D is TRBD1 (5 bases). This CDR3 is 13 amino acids long. CDR1 is LNHDA and CDR2 is SQIVND in the germline V gene (reference sequence). Trimming left V 4 bases short and J 4 bases short, with 9 bases between. The CDR3 region is CASSTVRADTQYF. The DNA for the CDR3 is TGTGCCAGTAGTACCGTCAGGGCAGATACGCAGTATTTT. Filled out from reference TRBV19 and TRBJ2-3, the complete variable domain reads DGGITQSPKYLFRKEGQNVTLSCEQNLNHDAMYWYRQDPGQGLRLIYYSQIVNDFQKGDIAEGYSVSREKKESFPLTVTSAQKNPTAFYLCASSTVRADTQYFGPGTRLTVL.

The chain uses TRBV5-1 and TRBJ1-2; no clear D gene. This CDR3 contains 14 residues. Deletions cut 0 bases from V and 5 bases from J, with 11 bases between. Germline V gives CDR1 SGHRS, CDR2 YFSETQ. This CDR3 reads CASSLESAPYGYTF. In DNA form, the CDR3 reads TGCGCCAGCAGCTTGGAGTCGGCGCCTTATGGCTACACCTTC.

The chain links TRBV20-1 to TRBJ2-5; 9 bases are a match to TRBD2. CDR3 length: 16 amino acids. Trimming removed 1 base from V and 0 bases from J; junction bases left unmatched: 6. From germline, CDR1 is DFQATT and CDR2 SNEGSKA (reference sequence). The CDR3 coding sequence is TGCAGTGCTAGAGTAGTACTAGCGGGCTACCAAGAGACCCAGTACTTC. Encoded protein: CSARVVLAGYQETQYF.

The chain is built from TRBV10-2 and TRBJ2-7; the D is unclear. The CDR3 loop spans 14 amino acids. The V gene's germline CDR1 is WSHSY and CDR2 SAAADI. V dropped 0 bases and J dropped 9 bases, with 15 bases sitting between them. This chain's CDR3 is CASSESLPPLRQYF. DNA for the CDR3: TGCGCCAGCAGTGAGTCTTTGCCTCCTCTACGGCAGTACTTC.

This chain links TRBV14 with TRBJ1-6; TRBD1 is a possible D gene (6 bases). V gave up 4 bases and J gave up 10 bases, with 11 bases separating them. Germline V lookup: CDR1 SGHDN, CDR2 FVKESK. This CDR3 is 13 amino acids long. CDR3 region: CASSLTQGSPLHF. The CDR3 DNA reads as TGTGCCAGCAGCCTGACGCAGGGGTCACCCCTCCACTTT. The full variable domain, rest sourced from reference TRBV14 and TRBJ1-6, is EAGVTQFPSHSVIEKGQTVTLRCDPISGHDNLYWYRRVMGKEIKFLLHFVKESKQDESGMPNNRFLAERTGGTYSTLKVQPAELEDSGVYFCASSLTQGSPLHFGNGTRLTVT.

The chain is built from TRBV24-1 and TRBJ2-3; 7 nucleotides agree with TRBD2. CDR1 and CDR2 (germline): KGHDR, SFDVKD. The CDR3 sequence is 16 residues long. V gave up 2 bases and J gave up 2 bases; unmatched junction bases: 6. CDR3 sequence reads: CATSDSVGGDTDTQYF. In DNA form, the CDR3 reads TGTGCCACCAGTGATTCTGTGGGAGGGGACACAGATACGCAGTATTTT.

This chain links TRBV20-1 with TRBJ2-2; D is ambiguous. Germline V CDR1 and CDR2: DFQATT, SNEGSKA (reference sequence). The CDR3 extends over 13 amino acids. The V gene lost 3 bases and the J gene lost 2 bases, with 7 bases spanning the gap. CDR3 in amino acids: CSARYPNTGELFF. CDR3 nucleotides: TGCAGTGCTAGGTACCCCAACACCGGGGAGCTGTTTTTT.

In nucleotides, the CDR3 is TGTGCCAGCAGTTTAGACAGCGGTCCCACCTTC. Its translation: CASSLDSGPTF. The chain uses TRBV12-3 or TRBV12-4 and TRBJ1-2; D is undetermined. CDR3 size: 11 residues. Trimming cost V 1 base and J 13 bases, with 10 bases left between them.

The chain uses TRBV7-9 and TRBJ1-4; 7 bases align to TRBD1. The J segment lost 8 bases and the V segment lost 5 bases, leaving 8 bases of the junction unmatched. Germline CDR1 is SEHNR and CDR2 is FQNEAQ (reference sequence). This CDR3 has 14 amino acids. CDR3 loop: CASSNRGIGEKLFF. The CDR3 coding sequence is TGTGCCAGCAGCAACAGGGGTATAGGGGAAAAACTGTTTTTT.

This clonotype appeared once. The J gene is TRBJ2-1, the V gene TRBV6-1, with a tentative D call TRBD2 (6 bases). In germline, CDR1 is MNHNS, CDR2 SASEGT. The CDR3 is made up of 19 amino acids. V was cut by 5 bases and J by 0 bases, with 23 bases left in between. The DNA of the CDR3 is TGTGCCAGCAGTCAATCTGTCGCTATAGCGGCGAGCTCCTACAATGAGCAGTTCTTC. Translated, it gives CASSQSVAIAASSYNEQFF.

This clonotype was seen only a few times. V gene TRBV7-2 combines with J gene TRBJ2-5; D call uncertain. CDR3 length: 13 amino acids. Germline V gene sequence: CDR1 SGHTA, CDR2 FQGNSA. V was cut by 5 bases and J by 4 bases, with 11 bases left in between. CDR3 sequence reads: CASSPAGRETQYF. CDR3 nucleotide sequence: TGTGCCAGCAGCCCCGCCGGAAGAGAGACCCAGTACTTC.